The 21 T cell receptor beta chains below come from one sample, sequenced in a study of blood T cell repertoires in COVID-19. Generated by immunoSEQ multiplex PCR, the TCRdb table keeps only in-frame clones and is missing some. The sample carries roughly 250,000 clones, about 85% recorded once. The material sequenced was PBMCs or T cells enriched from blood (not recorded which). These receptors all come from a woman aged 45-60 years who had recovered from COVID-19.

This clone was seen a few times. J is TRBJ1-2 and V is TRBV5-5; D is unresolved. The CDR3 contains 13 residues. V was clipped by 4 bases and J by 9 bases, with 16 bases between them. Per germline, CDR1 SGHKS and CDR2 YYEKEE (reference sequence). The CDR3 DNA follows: TGTGCCAGCAGCACGGAGGGCAGGAGGAGCTACACCTTC. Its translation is CASSTEGRRSYTF.

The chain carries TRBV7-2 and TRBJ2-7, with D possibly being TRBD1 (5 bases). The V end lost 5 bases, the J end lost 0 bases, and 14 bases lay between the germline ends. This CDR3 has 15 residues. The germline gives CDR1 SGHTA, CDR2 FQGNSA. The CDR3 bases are TGTGCCAGCAGCAGGGCCAGGGCCCTCTCCTACGAGCAGTACTTC. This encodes CASSRARALSYEQYF.

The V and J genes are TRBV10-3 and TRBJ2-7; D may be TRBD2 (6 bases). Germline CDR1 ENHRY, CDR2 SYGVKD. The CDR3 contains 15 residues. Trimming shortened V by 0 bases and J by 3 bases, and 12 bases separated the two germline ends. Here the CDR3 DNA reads TGTGCCATCAGTGAGTCGACTAGTACTAGCTACGAGCAGTACTTC. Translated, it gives CAISESTSTSYEQYF.

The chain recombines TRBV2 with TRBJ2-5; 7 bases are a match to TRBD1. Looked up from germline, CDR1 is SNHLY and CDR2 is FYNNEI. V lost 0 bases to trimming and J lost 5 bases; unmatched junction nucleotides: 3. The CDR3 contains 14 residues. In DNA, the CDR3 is TGTGCCAGCAGTGAAGCAGGGGGCGCGGAGACCCAGTACTTC. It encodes CASSEAGGAETQYF.

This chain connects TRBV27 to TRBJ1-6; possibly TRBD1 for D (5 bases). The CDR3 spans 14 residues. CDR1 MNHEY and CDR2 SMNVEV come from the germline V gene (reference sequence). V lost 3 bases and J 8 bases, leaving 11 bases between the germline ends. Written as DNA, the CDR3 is TGTGCCAGCAGTTTTCCCGGGGGAGATTCACCCCTCCACTTT. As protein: CASSFPGGDSPLHF.

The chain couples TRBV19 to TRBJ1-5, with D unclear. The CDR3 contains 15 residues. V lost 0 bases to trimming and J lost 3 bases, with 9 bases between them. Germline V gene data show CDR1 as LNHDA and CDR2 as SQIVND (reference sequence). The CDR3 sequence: CASSIDRGVNQPQHF. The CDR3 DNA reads TGTGCCAGTAGTATAGATCGAGGTGTCAATCAGCCCCAGCATTTT.

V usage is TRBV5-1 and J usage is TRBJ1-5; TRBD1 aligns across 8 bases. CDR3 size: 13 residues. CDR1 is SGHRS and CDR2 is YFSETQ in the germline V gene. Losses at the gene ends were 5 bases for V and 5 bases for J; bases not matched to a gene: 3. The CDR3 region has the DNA TGCGCCAGCAGGATGGACAGGGATCAGCCCCAGCATTTT. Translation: CASRMDRDQPQHF. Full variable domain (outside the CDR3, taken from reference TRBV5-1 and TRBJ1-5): KAGVTQTPRYLIKTRGQQVTLSCSPISGHRSVSWYQQTPGQGLQFLFEYFSETQRNKGNFPGRFSGRQFSNSRSEMNVSTLELGDSALYLCASRMDRDQPQHFGDGTRLSIL.

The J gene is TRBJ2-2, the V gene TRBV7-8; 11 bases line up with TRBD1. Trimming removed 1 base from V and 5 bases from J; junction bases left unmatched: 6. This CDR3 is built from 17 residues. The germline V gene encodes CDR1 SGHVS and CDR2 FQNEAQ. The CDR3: CASSLEPGQGGTGELFF. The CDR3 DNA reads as TGTGCCAGCAGCTTAGAACCGGGACAGGGGGGAACCGGGGAGCTGTTTTTT.

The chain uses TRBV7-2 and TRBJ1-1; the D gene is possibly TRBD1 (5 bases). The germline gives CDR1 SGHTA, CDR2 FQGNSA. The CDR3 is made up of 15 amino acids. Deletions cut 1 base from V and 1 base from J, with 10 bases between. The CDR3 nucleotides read TGTGCCAGCAGCTTAGGGGGTAGGGGGAACACTGAAGCTTTCTTT. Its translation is CASSLGGRGNTEAFF.

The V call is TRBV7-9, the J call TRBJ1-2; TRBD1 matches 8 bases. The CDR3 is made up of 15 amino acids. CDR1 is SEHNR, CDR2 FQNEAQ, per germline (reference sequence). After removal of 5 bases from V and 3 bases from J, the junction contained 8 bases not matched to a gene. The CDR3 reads CASSISTGDDYGYTF. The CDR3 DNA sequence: TGTGCCAGCAGCATCTCGACAGGGGATGACTATGGCTACACCTTC.

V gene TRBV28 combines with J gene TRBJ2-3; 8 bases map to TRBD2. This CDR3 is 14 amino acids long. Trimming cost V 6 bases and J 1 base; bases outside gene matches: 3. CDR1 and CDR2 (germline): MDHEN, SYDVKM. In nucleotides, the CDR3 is TGTGCCAGCAGCCCCGGGGGGGGCACAGATACGCAGTATTTT. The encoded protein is CASSPGGGTDTQYF. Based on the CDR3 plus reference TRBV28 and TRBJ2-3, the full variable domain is DVKVTQSSRYLVKRTGEKVFLECVQDMDHENMFWYRQDPGLGLRLIYFSYDVKMKEKGDIPEGYSVSREKKERFSLILESASTNQTSMYLCASSPGGGTDTQYFGPGTRLTVL.

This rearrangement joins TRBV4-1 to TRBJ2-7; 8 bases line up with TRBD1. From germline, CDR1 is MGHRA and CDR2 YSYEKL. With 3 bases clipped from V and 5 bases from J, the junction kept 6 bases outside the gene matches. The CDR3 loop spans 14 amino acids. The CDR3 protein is CASSQSQGAHEQYF. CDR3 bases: TGCGCCAGCAGCCAGTCCCAGGGGGCCCACGAGCAGTACTTC.

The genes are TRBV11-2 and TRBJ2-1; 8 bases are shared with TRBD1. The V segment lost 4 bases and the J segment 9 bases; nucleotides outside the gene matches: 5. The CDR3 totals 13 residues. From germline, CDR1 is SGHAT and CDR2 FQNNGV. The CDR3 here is CASSWTGTLEQFF. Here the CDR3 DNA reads TGTGCCAGCAGCTGGACAGGGACCCTTGAGCAGTTCTTC. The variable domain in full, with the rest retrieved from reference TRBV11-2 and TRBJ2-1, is EAGVAQSPRYKIIEKRQSVAFWCNPISGHATLYWYQQILGQGPKLLIQFQNNGVVDDSQLPKDRFSAERLKGVDSTLKIQPAKLEDSAVYLCASSWTGTLEQFFGPGTRLTVL.

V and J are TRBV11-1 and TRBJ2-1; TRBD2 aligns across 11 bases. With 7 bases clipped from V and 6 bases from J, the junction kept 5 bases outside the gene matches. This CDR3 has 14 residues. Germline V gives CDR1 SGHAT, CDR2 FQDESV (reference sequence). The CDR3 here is CASIASGRFNEQFF. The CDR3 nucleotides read TGTGCCAGCATCGCTAGCGGGAGGTTCAATGAGCAGTTCTTC.

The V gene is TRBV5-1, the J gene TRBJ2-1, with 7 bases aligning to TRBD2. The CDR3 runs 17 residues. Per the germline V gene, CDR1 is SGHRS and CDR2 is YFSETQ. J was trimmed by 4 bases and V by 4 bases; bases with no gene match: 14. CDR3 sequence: CASSPSPTSATYNEQFF. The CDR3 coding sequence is TGCGCCAGCAGCCCGTCCCCAACTAGCGCGACGTACAATGAGCAGTTCTTC. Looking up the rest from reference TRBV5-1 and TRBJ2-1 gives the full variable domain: KAGVTQTPRYLIKTRGQQVTLSCSPISGHRSVSWYQQTPGQGLQFLFEYFSETQRNKGNFPGRFSGRQFSNSRSEMNVSTLELGDSALYLCASSPSPTSATYNEQFFGPGTRLTVL.

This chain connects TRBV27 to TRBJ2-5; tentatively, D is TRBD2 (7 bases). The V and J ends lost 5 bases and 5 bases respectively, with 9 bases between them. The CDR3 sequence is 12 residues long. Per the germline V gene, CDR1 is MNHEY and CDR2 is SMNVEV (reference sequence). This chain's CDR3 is CASSGGGETQYF. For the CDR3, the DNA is TGTGCCAGCAGTGGGGGGGGCGAGACCCAGTACTTC.

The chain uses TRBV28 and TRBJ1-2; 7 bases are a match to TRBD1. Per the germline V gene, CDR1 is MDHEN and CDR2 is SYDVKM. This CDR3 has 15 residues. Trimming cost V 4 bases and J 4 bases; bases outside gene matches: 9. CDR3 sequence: CASSSTGAGGYGYTF. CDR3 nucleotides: TGTGCCAGCAGTTCAACAGGGGCGGGGGGCTATGGCTACACCTTC.

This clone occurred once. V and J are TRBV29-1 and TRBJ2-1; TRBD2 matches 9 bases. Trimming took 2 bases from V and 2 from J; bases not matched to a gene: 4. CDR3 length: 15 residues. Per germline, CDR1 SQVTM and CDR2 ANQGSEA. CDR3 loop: CSVEWLAGPYNEQFF. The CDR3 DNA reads TGCAGCGTTGAATGGCTAGCGGGACCCTACAATGAGCAGTTCTTC.

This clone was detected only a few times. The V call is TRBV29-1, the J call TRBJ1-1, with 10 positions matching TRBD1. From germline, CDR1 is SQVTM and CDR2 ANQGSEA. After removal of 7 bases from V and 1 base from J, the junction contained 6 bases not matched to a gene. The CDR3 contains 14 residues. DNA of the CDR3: TGCAGCGCCCGGGACAGGGGCGCGAACACTGAAGCTTTCTTT. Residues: CSARDRGANTEAFF.

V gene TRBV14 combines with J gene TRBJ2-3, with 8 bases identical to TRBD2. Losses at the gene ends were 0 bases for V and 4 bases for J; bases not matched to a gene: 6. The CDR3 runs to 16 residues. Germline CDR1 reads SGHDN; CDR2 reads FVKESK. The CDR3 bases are TGTGCCAGCAGCCAAGATCTCCCGGGACTAGCAGATACGCAGTATTTT. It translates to CASSQDLPGLADTQYF.

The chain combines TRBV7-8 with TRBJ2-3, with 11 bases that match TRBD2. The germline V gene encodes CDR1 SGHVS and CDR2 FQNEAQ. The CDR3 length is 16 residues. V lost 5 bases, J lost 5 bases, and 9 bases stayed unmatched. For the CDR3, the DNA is TGTGCCAGCAGCGCCCGAACTAGCGGGAGTAGAGATACGCAGTATTTT. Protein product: CASSARTSGSRDTQYF.